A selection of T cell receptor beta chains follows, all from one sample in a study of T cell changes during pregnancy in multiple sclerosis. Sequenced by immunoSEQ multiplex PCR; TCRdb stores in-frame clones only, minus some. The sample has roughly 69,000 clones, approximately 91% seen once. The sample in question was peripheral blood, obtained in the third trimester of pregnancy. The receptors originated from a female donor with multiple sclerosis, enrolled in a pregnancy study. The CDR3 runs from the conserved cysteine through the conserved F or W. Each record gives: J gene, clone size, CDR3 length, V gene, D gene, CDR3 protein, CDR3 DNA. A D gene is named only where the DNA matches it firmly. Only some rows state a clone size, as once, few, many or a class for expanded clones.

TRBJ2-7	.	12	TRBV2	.	CASSLVPYEQYF	TGTGCCAGCAGCCTAGTCCCCTACGAGCAGTACTTC
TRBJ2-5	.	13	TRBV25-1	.	CASSLGGIETQYF	TGTGCCAGCTCGCTGGGCGGGATAGAGACCCAGTACTTC
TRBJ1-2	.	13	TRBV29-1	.	CSVGSPGGYGYTF	TGCAGCGTTGGATCCCCGGGGGGCTATGGCTACACCTTC
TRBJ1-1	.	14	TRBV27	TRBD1	CASSLTGMNTEAFF	TGTGCCAGCAGTTTGACAGGGATGAACACTGAAGCTTTCTTT
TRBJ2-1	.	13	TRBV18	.	CASSPLGDNEQFF	TGTGCCAGCTCACCATTAGGGGACAATGAGCAGTTCTTC
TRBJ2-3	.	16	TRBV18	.	CASSPGLSRGTDTQYF	TGTGCCAGCTCTCCAGGACTTAGTCGGGGCACAGATACGCAGTATTTT
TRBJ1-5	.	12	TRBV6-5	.	CASKRGNQPQHF	TGTGCCAGCAAAAGGGGTAATCAGCCCCAGCATTTT
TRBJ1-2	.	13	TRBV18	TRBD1	CASSQGQGYGYTF	TGTGCCAGCTCCCAGGGACAGGGCTATGGCTACACCTTC
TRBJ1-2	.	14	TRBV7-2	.	CASSLEGGDYGYTF	TGTGCCAGCAGCTTAGAGGGGGGGGACTATGGCTACACCTTC
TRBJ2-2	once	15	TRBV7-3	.	CASSLGDRRTGELFF	TGTGCCAGCAGCTTAGGTGACAGACGCACCGGGGAGCTGTTTTTT
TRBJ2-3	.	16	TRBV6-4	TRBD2	CASSEGSGGAADTQYF	TGTGCCAGCAGTGAAGGTAGCGGGGGGGCCGCAGATACGCAGTATTTT
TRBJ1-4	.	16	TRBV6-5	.	CASSYSGGNTNEKLFF	TGTGCCAGCAGTTACTCCGGCGGTAACACTAATGAAAAACTGTTTTTT
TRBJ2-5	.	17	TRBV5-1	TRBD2	CASSIGLAGASQETQYF	TGCGCCAGCAGCATTGGACTAGCGGGGGCCTCACAAGAGACCCAGTACTTC
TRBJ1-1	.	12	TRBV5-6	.	CASGHTNTEAFF	TGTGCCAGTGGTCATACTAACACTGAAGCTTTCTTT
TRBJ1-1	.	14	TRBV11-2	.	CASSSAGVLSEAFF	TGTGCCAGCAGCTCCGCCGGGGTCCTCTCTGAAGCTTTCTTT
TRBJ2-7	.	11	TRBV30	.	CAWSVSYEQYF	TGTGCCTGGAGCGTTTCCTACGAGCAGTACTTC
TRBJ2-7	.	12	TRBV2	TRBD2	CASSGGGYEQYF	TGTGCCAGCAGTGGGGGGGGGTACGAGCAGTACTTC
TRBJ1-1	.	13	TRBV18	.	CASSPIRETEAFF	TGTGCCAGCTCACCTATCAGGGAAACTGAAGCTTTCTTT
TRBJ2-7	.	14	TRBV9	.	CASSPHPSSYEQYF	TGTGCCAGCAGCCCCCACCCGAGCTCCTACGAGCAGTACTTC
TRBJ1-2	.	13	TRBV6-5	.	CASSYTANYGYTF	TGTGCCAGCAGTTACACGGCTAACTATGGCTACACCTTC
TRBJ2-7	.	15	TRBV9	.	CASSVALADSYEQYF	TGTGCCAGCAGCGTAGCACTGGCGGACTCCTACGAGCAGTACTTC
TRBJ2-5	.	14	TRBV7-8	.	CASSFGRQRQTQYF	TGTGCCAGCAGCTTCGGTCGGCAGCGCCAGACCCAGTACTTC
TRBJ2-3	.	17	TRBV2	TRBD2	CASSTPRSGGARDTQYF	TGTGCCAGCAGTACACCGCGTAGCGGGGGGGCTCGGGATACGCAGTATTTT
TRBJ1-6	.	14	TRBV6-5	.	CASSQGSSNSPLHF	TGTGCCAGCAGTCAGGGCAGTTCGAATTCACCCCTCCACTTT
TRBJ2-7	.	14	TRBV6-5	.	CASSYSFDNYEQYF	TGTGCCAGCAGTTACTCGTTCGACAACTACGAGCAGTACTTC
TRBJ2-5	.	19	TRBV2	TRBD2	CASTEGGLAGFLGAETQYF	TGTGCCAGCACCGAAGGGGGACTAGCGGGGTTCCTCGGAGCGGAGACCCAGTACTTC
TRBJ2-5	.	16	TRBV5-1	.	CASSLEGAAGQETQYF	TGCGCCAGCAGCTTGGAAGGGGCAGCCGGCCAAGAGACCCAGTACTTC
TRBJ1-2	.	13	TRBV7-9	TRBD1	CASSRDSFYGYTF	TGTGCCAGCAGCCGGGACAGCTTTTATGGCTACACCTTC
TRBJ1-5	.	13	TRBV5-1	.	CASSLEGHQPQHF	TGCGCCAGCAGCTTAGAGGGCCATCAGCCCCAGCATTTT
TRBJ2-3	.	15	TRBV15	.	CATSREGRSTDTQYF	TGTGCCACCAGCAGAGAGGGCAGGAGCACAGATACGCAGTATTTT
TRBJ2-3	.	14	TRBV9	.	CASSVAGAGDTQYF	TGTGCCAGCAGCGTGGCGGGGGCGGGGGATACGCAGTATTTT
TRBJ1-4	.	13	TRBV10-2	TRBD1	CASSVQGNEKLFF	TGCGCCAGCAGTGTACAGGGGAATGAAAAACTGTTTTTT
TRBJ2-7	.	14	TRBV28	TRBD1	CASRGTGGGYEQYF	TGTGCCAGCAGGGGGACAGGGGGCGGCTACGAGCAGTACTTC
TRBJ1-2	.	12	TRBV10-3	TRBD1	CAIGTGNYGYTF	TGTGCCATTGGGACAGGGAACTATGGCTACACCTTC
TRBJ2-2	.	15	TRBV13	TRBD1	CASAQGASNTGELFF	TGTGCCAGCGCACAGGGGGCGTCGAACACCGGGGAGCTGTTTTTT
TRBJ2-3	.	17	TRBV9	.	CASSVLPRQQGTDTQYF	TGTGCCAGCAGCGTTCTCCCGAGGCAGCAAGGCACAGATACGCAGTATTTT
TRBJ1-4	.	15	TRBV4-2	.	CASSQAYRDNEKLFF	TGTGCCAGCAGCCAAGCCTACAGAGATAATGAAAAACTGTTTTTT
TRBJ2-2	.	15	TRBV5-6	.	CASSFERYYTGELFF	TGTGCCAGCAGCTTCGAGCGCTACTACACCGGGGAGCTGTTTTTT